This T cell receptor beta chain originates from a study of shared clonotypes between healthy human individuals. Study results and limitations: Researchers sampled only blood; tissue repertoires likely differ.

Naive CD8 cells comprised CD45RO-negative, CCR7-positively selected cells, excluding terminally differentiated effector memory CD45RA+ cells. As to this clone: Antigen unknown.

Trimming cost V 3 bases and J 0 bases, with 9 bases left between them. The CDR3 length is 15 residues. The germline V gene encodes CDR1 MNHNS and CDR2 SASEGT. Repertoires were generated with immunoSEQ multiplex PCR, while TCRdb's copy carries only in-frame clones and drops some. There are millions of clones in the sample; about 93% occur only once, and roughly 1.7% lies in the top ten. The specimen was naive CD8+ T cells from PBMCs. The receptor was derived from a man younger than 35 in good health. Some clones in this sample may be carry-over from other donors' samples. The gene calls are TRBV6-1 and TRBJ2-1, with D maybe TRBD2 (5 bases). For the CDR3, the DNA is TGTGCCAGCAGTGAGTCGGCGGGCTCCTACAATGAGCAGTTCTTC. It yields the protein CASSESAGSYNEQFF.